The clone carrying this T cell receptor (beta chain) was found a few times. Its target is not known. PCR involved 60 Vbeta and 13 Jbeta primers. The protocol was immunoSEQ multiplex PCR, while the TCRdb copy is restricted to in-frame clones and leaves out a portion. The sample gives about 150,000 clones, 65% to 80% of which show up once; around 3.1% is in the top ten. The record originates from a study of cytomegalovirus exposure and HLA in healthy donors. Study details: Researchers previously reported finding fewer than 140 million unique TCR beta sequences from approximately 200 million T cells.

Broader study findings: Accurate predictions that matched the HLA-A and HLA-B alleles of most subjects were reportedly made from TCR beta sequences.

The V segment lost 3 bases and the J segment 5 bases; nucleotides outside the gene matches: 9. The CDR3 is 16 amino acids. Germline CDR1 and CDR2: MDHEN and SYDVKM. This clonotype originated in a male donor in good health and CMV-seronegative. This chain links TRBV28 with TRBJ2-3; 9 nucleotides match TRBD2. Material for sequencing was PBMCs. CDR3 sequence: CASSLKVAGVGDTQYF. The DNA for the CDR3 is TGTGCCAGCAGTTTGAAAGTAGCGGGGGTTGGAGATACGCAGTATTTT.